A single sample gave rise to the 29 T cell receptor beta chains below, sequenced in a study of T cell repertoires in cytomegalovirus infection. Their target antigens are unknown. TCRdb called the reads again in MiXCR, with one record for every CDR3 protein. Here the sample spans approximately 220,000 distinct CDR3 sequences, roughly 34% being singletons. The material was CD8+ T cells from cultured PBMCs, obtained from culture after CMV antigen stimulation. These receptors were taken from a human donor in good health (CMV status not recorded). Some clones in this sample may be carry-over from other donors' samples.

The chain is built from TRBV7-3 and TRBJ2-3; D remains unclear. V lost 4 bases and J 2 bases, leaving 7 bases between the germline ends. The germline CDR1 and CDR2 sequences are SGHTA and FQGTGA. The CDR3 runs 13 residues. In DNA form, the CDR3 reads TGTGCCAGCAGCTCGGACCCCACAGATACGCAGTATTTT. It specifies CASSSDPTDTQYF.

This clonotype showed up just a few times. V and J are TRBV7-9 and TRBJ2-5; D gene uncertain. The CDR3 consists of 12 residues. V was cut by 4 bases and J by 4 bases, with 7 bases left in between. Germline CDR1 SEHNR, CDR2 FQNEAQ (reference sequence). In DNA form, the CDR3 reads TGTGCCAGCAGCTCCTTGCGAGAGACCCAGTACTTC. Amino acids: CASSSLRETQYF.

This clonotype was observed a few times. This chain connects TRBV20-1 to TRBJ2-1; 11 nucleotides align to TRBD2. Germline loops: CDR1 DFQATT, CDR2 SNEGSKA (reference sequence). CDR3 length: 15 amino acids. Germline trimming cut 0 bases from V and 9 bases from J; bases unmatched to any gene: 7. The CDR3 DNA follows: TGCAGTGCTAGAGAGGGACTAGCGGCATGGGGTGAGCAGTTCTTC. Translating it yields CSAREGLAAWGEQFF.

This CDR3 is CASSQVTGRVGDEQYF. The DNA of the CDR3 is TGCGCCAGCAGCCAAGTGACGGGTCGCGTAGGGGACGAGCAGTACTTC. V and J are TRBV4-1 and TRBJ2-7; TRBD1 might be the D (5 bases). Germline V gene sequence: CDR1 MGHRA, CDR2 YSYEKL. The CDR3 extends over 16 amino acids. Trimming shortened V by 1 base and J by 5 bases, and 18 bases separated the two germline ends.

CDR3 coding DNA: TGCAGTGCGAAGCTTAGGAGCGGGAGGAATCCCTACGAGCAGTACTTC. Translating gives CSAKLRSGRNPYEQYF. The chain joins TRBV20-1 to TRBJ2-7; 9 nucleotides line up with TRBD2. V shed 6 bases, J shed 2 bases, and the junction held 14 bases outside the gene matches. The length of the CDR3 is 16 residues. Germline V gene data show CDR1 as DFQATT and CDR2 as SNEGSKA (reference sequence).

This clonotype turned up a few times. The chain uses TRBV7-8 and TRBJ1-5, with TRBD1 matching over 10 bases. With V trimmed by 5 bases and J by 6 bases, 7 bases remained unmatched. CDR3 length: 15 residues. Germline CDR1 reads SGHVS; CDR2 reads FQNEAQ. The CDR3 protein is CASSPGQGTSQPQHF. The CDR3 nucleotides are TGTGCCAGCAGCCCGGGACAGGGGACATCTCAGCCCCAGCATTTT.

This clonotype appeared many times. The genes are TRBV6-1 and TRBJ2-5; 7 positions agree with TRBD1. The CDR3 loop spans 13 amino acids. The V gene's germline CDR1 is MNHNS and CDR2 SASEGT. Trimming removed 5 bases from V and 9 bases from J; junction bases left unmatched: 9. The CDR3, as DNA: TGTGCCAGCAGTTCGACAGGGCGGACGGCCCAGTACTTC. Amino acid sequence: CASSSTGRTAQYF.

This chain joins TRBV19 and TRBJ2-7, with a possible D match to TRBD1 (5 bases). Trimming shortened V by 8 bases and J by 3 bases, and 11 bases separated the two germline ends. Germline V lookup: CDR1 LNHDA, CDR2 SQIVND (reference sequence). The CDR3 sequence is 12 residues long. The CDR3 region is CASSDSRYEQYF. The CDR3 DNA reads as TGTGCCAGTTCCGACAGCCGCTACGAGCAGTACTTC.

This clonotype was seen more than once but under ten times. The chain joins TRBV7-6 to TRBJ2-7; the D gene could be TRBD1 or TRBD2 (5 bases each). The CDR3 runs 15 residues. Trimming removed 1 base at V and 3 bases at J, with 13 bases between. Looked up from germline, CDR1 is SGHVS and CDR2 is FNYEAQ. The CDR3 DNA is TGTGCCAGCAGCTTAGGGGGGAAAATGGACTACGAGCAGTACTTC. It translates to CASSLGGKMDYEQYF.

This clonotype was picked up a small number of times. The chain links TRBV7-6 to TRBJ2-7; D may be TRBD1 (6 bases). Germline V CDR1 and CDR2: SGHVS, FNYEAQ. The CDR3 is made up of 15 amino acids. Trimming took 5 bases from V and 5 from J, leaving 19 bases between them. The CDR3 loop is CASSGTGRGRDEQYF. In nucleotides, the CDR3 is TGTGCCAGCAGCGGTACGGGCAGGGGTAGAGACGAGCAGTACTTC.

Details on this clonotype: The junction differs from germline at one of its ends, possibly a read error. V and J are TRBV11-2 and TRBJ2-5; 7 nucleotides line up with TRBD1. This CDR3 has 17 residues. Germline V gene lookup returns CDR1 SGHAT and CDR2 FQNNGV. For the CDR3, the DNA is TGTGCCAGCAGCCTAGAGTGGCAGGGGGTCGGGCAAGAGACCCAGTACTTC. Translating gives CASSLEWQGVGQETQYF.

The V and J genes are TRBV12-3 or TRBV12-4 and TRBJ1-1; the D gene is possibly TRBD1 (5 bases). The CDR3 is made up of 17 amino acids. V lost 5 bases and J 5 bases, leaving 24 bases between the germline ends. DNA for the CDR3: TGTGCCAGCAGTCCACTTATTTATGGCCCTCAGGGAACTGAAGCTTTCTTT. As protein: CASSPLIYGPQGTEAFF.

The rearrangement joins TRBV9 to TRBJ2-3; D unresolved. V lost 3 bases, J lost 2 bases, and 22 bases lay in between. CDR1 and CDR2 from the germline V gene are SGDLS and YYNGEE. The CDR3 extends over 18 amino acids. Here the CDR3 reads CASSGGSSNGWLTDTQYF. CDR3 nucleotides: TGTGCCAGCAGCGGGGGTTCGTCCAATGGCTGGCTCACAGATACGCAGTATTTT.

The chain combines TRBV2 with TRBJ2-3; TRBD2 aligns across 10 bases. The CDR3 totals 18 residues. Germline trimming cut 2 bases from V and 0 bases from J; bases unmatched to any gene: 8. The V gene's germline CDR1 is SNHLY and CDR2 FYNNEI. CDR3 loop: CASSERGLAKLSTDTQYF. The CDR3 region has the DNA TGTGCCAGCAGTGAACGGGGACTAGCGAAGCTTAGCACAGATACGCAGTATTTT.

The gene calls are TRBV12-5 and TRBJ2-3; D remains unclear. Germline CDR1 LGHNT, CDR2 FRNRAP. The CDR3 covers 14 residues. The V and J ends lost 0 bases and 4 bases respectively, with 8 bases between them. The CDR3 spells CASGLVNSPDTQYF. The CDR3, as DNA: TGTGCTAGTGGTTTGGTAAACAGCCCAGATACGCAGTATTTT.

This clonotype was observed a handful of times. J is TRBJ2-7 and V is TRBV12-3 or TRBV12-4, with 13 bases lining up with TRBD2. V was clipped by 5 bases and J by 7 bases; unmatched bases: 8. The CDR3 is 15 residues long. The CDR3 here is CASSHRTSGSWEQYF. In DNA, the CDR3 is TGTGCCAGCAGTCATCGGACTAGCGGGAGTTGGGAGCAGTACTTC.

This clonotype came up a few times. V is TRBV7-6 and J is TRBJ2-4; D not resolved. The germline V gene has CDR1 SGHVS and CDR2 FNYEAQ. This CDR3 contains 13 residues. V lost 4 bases and J 9 bases, leaving 13 bases between the germline ends. The CDR3 sequence: CASSSEERGIQYF. The CDR3 region has the DNA TGTGCCAGCAGCTCAGAGGAGCGAGGCATTCAGTACTTC. Full variable domain (outside the CDR3, taken from reference TRBV7-6 and TRBJ2-4): GAGVSQSPRYKVTKRGQDVALRCDPISGHVSLYWYRQALGQGPEFLTYFNYEAQQDKSGLPNDRFSAERPEGSISTLTIQRTEQRDSAMYRCASSSEERGIQYFGAGTRLSVL.

The chain carries TRBV6-1 and TRBJ2-2; 11 bases align to TRBD2. The CDR3 sequence is 14 residues long. V shed 7 bases, J shed 5 bases, and the junction held 3 bases outside the gene matches. Germline V gene lookup returns CDR1 MNHNS and CDR2 SASEGT. CDR3 bases: TGTGCCAGCATGGGACTAGCGGTTACCGGGGAGCTGTTTTTT. Translation gives CASMGLAVTGELFF.

This clonotype was seen once. The chain links TRBV11-2 to TRBJ1-1; 9 bases are a match to TRBD1. Trimming removed 5 bases from V and 4 bases from J; junction bases left unmatched: 11. CDR1 is SGHAT, CDR2 FQNNGV, per germline. This CDR3 spans 16 amino acids. The CDR3 region has the DNA TGTGCCAGCAGCGGCCGGGACAGGGCTGAGCGCACTGAAGCTTTCTTT. Encoded protein: CASSGRDRAERTEAFF.

The table lists this clonotype with many counts. V is TRBV28 and J is TRBJ1-2; perhaps TRBD1 as D (5 bases). CDR1 is MDHEN and CDR2 is SYDVKM in the germline V gene. The CDR3 spans 17 residues. V lost 5 bases to trimming and J lost 3 bases, with 22 bases between them. The CDR3 DNA follows: TGTGCCAGCAGTGACGTTATATACCCGATAGGGGACTATGGCTACACCTTC. It translates to CASSDVIYPIGDYGYTF.

Only a few counts were recorded for this clonotype. The chain links TRBV20-1 to TRBJ2-1; D might be TRBD1 or TRBD2, each matching 5 bases. This CDR3 contains 15 residues. Germline-derived CDR1 and CDR2 are DFQATT and SNEGSKA (reference sequence). Trimming took 2 bases from V and 10 from J, leaving 21 bases between them. This CDR3 is CSARRRDPPWGEQFF. The CDR3 DNA sequence: TGCAGTGCTAGACGCCGGGACCCACCGTGGGGAGAGCAGTTCTTC.

The rearrangement links TRBV19 to TRBJ1-1, with TRBD1 as a possible D gene (6 bases). This CDR3 is 15 amino acids long. V was trimmed by 4 bases and J by 4 bases, leaving 16 bases between them. Germline values: CDR1 LNHDA, CDR2 SQIVND (reference sequence). The CDR3 DNA is TGTGCCAGTAGTAACAGGGCCGCGGTAGGCACTGAAGCTTTCTTT. It specifies CASSNRAAVGTEAFF.

The chain carries TRBV25-1 and TRBJ1-1; the match to TRBD1 covers 8 bases. The CDR3 has 14 residues. J was trimmed by 5 bases and V by 1 base; bases with no gene match: 3. Per the germline V gene, CDR1 is MGHDK and CDR2 is SYGVNS. CDR3 loop: CASSELTGETEAFF. The DNA for the CDR3 is TGTGCCAGCAGTGAATTGACAGGGGAAACTGAAGCTTTCTTT.

In DNA form, the CDR3 reads TGTGCCAGCAGACCAACAGCCCTCTCCACAGATACGCAGTATTTT. Its protein is CASRPTALSTDTQYF. The chain employs TRBV7-2 and TRBJ2-3; D not certain. Trimming removed 6 bases at V and 2 bases at J, with 15 bases between. This CDR3 comprises 15 residues. From germline, CDR1 is SGHTA and CDR2 FQGNSA.

This clonotype was picked up a small number of times. V and J are TRBV7-8 and TRBJ1-6, with D uncertain. Germline V CDR1 and CDR2: SGHVS, FQNEAQ. V shed 5 bases and J shed 6 bases, with 23 bases lying between them. CDR3 length equals 18 residues. The CDR3: CASSTTGRYATLNSPLHF. The DNA of the CDR3 is TGTGCCAGCAGCACCACCGGGCGATACGCCACCCTTAATTCACCCCTCCACTTT.

J is TRBJ2-7 and V is TRBV7-2; D may be TRBD1 (7 bases). The V gene lost 1 base and the J gene lost 5 bases, with 15 bases spanning the gap. Germline CDR1 and CDR2: SGHTA and FQGNSA. This CDR3 contains 15 residues. The CDR3 protein is CASSLVPRGAHEQYF. The CDR3 nucleotides read TGTGCCAGCAGCTTAGTCCCCAGGGGGGCCCACGAGCAGTACTTC.

The rearrangement links TRBV6-2 or TRBV6-3 to TRBJ1-5; no firm D call. The CDR3 covers 15 residues. V shed 7 bases and J shed 0 bases, with 13 bases lying between them. CDR1 and CDR2 from the germline V gene are MNHEY and SVGEGT. The chain's CDR3 is CASTGATYSNQPQHF. The CDR3 nucleotides are TGTGCCAGCACCGGCGCAACATATAGCAATCAGCCCCAGCATTTT.

The rearrangement links TRBV6-1 to TRBJ2-3, with D maybe TRBD2 (6 bases). This CDR3 region has 14 residues. Deletions cut 7 bases from V and 1 base from J, with 12 bases between. CDR1 and CDR2 from the germline V gene are MNHNS and SASEGT. CDR3 DNA sequence: TGTGCCAGCACTCTGGGGGGACGCACAGATACGCAGTATTTT. Translating it yields CASTLGGRTDTQYF.

V is TRBV19 and J is TRBJ1-2; TRBD1 is a possible D gene (5 bases). V dropped 0 bases and J dropped 5 bases, with 16 bases sitting between them. The CDR3 totals 16 residues. Germline values: CDR1 LNHDA, CDR2 SQIVND (reference sequence). The CDR3 loop is CASSIDQEGPWYGYTF. For the CDR3, the DNA is TGTGCCAGTAGTATAGATCAAGAGGGGCCATGGTATGGCTACACCTTC.